Shown below are 22 T cell receptor beta chains from a single sample sequenced in a study of blood T cells in healthy people across ages. A second PCR, run for about 7 to 11 cycles, used a sample-barcoded 5' primer plus a J-beta primer mix. TCRdb re-called the 5' RACE reads through MiXCR, storing one row per CDR3 protein. The data contain about 650,000 distinct CDR3 sequences, about 30% of them seen just once; the ten biggest clones take up approximately 15%. Sequenced: blood. Receptor source: a woman over 75 in good health.

This rearrangement joins TRBV7-2 to TRBJ2-1, with D unresolved. The CDR3 is 15 amino acids. The V gene's germline CDR1 is SGHTA and CDR2 FQGNSA. V was shortened by 1 base and J by 7 bases, with 14 bases between the two germline ends. CDR3 DNA: TGTGCCAGCAGCTTAGAAGGTTGGATGGGGAATGAGCAGTTCTTC. This sequence encodes CASSLEGWMGNEQFF.

This clonotype was counted ten times or more. The chain employs TRBV10-3 and TRBJ2-7, with unresolved D. The V and J ends lost 3 bases and 0 bases respectively, with 9 bases between them. The CDR3 runs to 14 residues. CDR1 is ENHRY and CDR2 is SYGVKD in the germline V gene. The CDR3 sequence: CAISDLTGSYEQYF. CDR3 coding DNA: TGTGCCATCAGTGATTTGACCGGCTCCTACGAGCAGTACTTC.

This clonotype was observed many times. This sequence joins TRBV27 and TRBJ2-1; either TRBD1 or TRBD2 may fit D (6 bases each). The CDR3 spans 15 residues. The V end was cut by 5 bases, the J end by 5 bases, with 16 bases between. The germline V gene encodes CDR1 MNHEY and CDR2 SMNVEV (reference sequence). The CDR3 spells CASSPRGLAHNEQFF. CDR3 nucleotides: TGTGCCAGCAGTCCACGGGGGCTAGCTCACAATGAGCAGTTCTTC.

This clonotype showed up many times. This rearrangement joins TRBV7-9 to TRBJ1-2, with D tentatively TRBD1 (6 bases). Trimming shortened V by 4 bases and J by 0 bases, and 9 bases separated the two germline ends. The CDR3 runs 14 residues. The germline CDR1 and CDR2 sequences are SEHNR and FQNEAQ (reference sequence). The CDR3 sequence: CASSSRGSNYGYTF. The DNA of the CDR3 is TGTGCCAGCAGCTCCAGGGGTTCTAACTATGGCTACACCTTC.

In regard to this clonotype: At one end, the junction sequence differs from germline, possibly due to a read error. The V gene is TRBV4-3, the J gene TRBJ1-5; no reliable D call. The CDR3 is 14 amino acids. Germline V gene lookup returns CDR1 LGHNA and CDR2 YSLEER. The CDR3 nucleotides are TGCGCCAGCAACCAAGATGTTGCGGGCCAGCCCCAGCATTTT. This translates into CASNQDVAGQPQHF.

The chain joins TRBV20-1 to TRBJ1-6; no firm D call. The CDR3 totals 15 residues. Germline assignment: CDR1 DFQATT and CDR2 SNEGSKA (reference sequence). V dropped 7 bases and J dropped 4 bases, with 17 bases sitting between them. CDR3 in DNA: TGCAGTGTCAAGGACCAGGAGATTTATAATTCACCCCTCCACTTT. It encodes CSVKDQEIYNSPLHF.

The J gene is TRBJ2-7, the V gene TRBV7-6, with 12 positions matching TRBD2. Germline loops: CDR1 SGHVS, CDR2 FNYEAQ. The CDR3 extends over 15 amino acids. The J segment lost 4 bases and the V segment lost 5 bases, leaving 6 bases of the junction unmatched. The CDR3 nucleotides are TGTGCCAGCAGCCACCCTAGCGGGAGGGTGTACGAGCAGTACTTC. This sequence encodes CASSHPSGRVYEQYF.

About this clonotype itself: With a much larger clone just one base away, this may be a read error. J is TRBJ1-2 and V is TRBV20-1; D is unclear. The CDR3 extends over 12 amino acids. Germline V lookup: CDR1 DFQATT, CDR2 SNEGSKA (reference sequence). The CDR3 sequence: CSASELMYGHTF. DNA of the CDR3: TGCAGTGCTAGTGAGCTCATGTATGGCCACACCTTC.

This clonotype has ten or more counts. V gene TRBV7-9 combines with J gene TRBJ2-4, with D perhaps assigned TRBD1 or TRBD2 (5 bases each). Trimming left V 6 bases short and J 10 bases short, with 16 bases between. Germline CDR1 and CDR2: SEHNR and FQNEAQ (reference sequence). The CDR3 loop spans 13 amino acids. CDR3 sequence reads: CASRGTEVLIQYF. CDR3 nucleotides: TGTGCCAGCAGGGGGACGGAAGTATTGATTCAGTACTTC.

The table lists this clonotype with a few counts. The J gene is TRBJ2-3, the V gene TRBV30, with D tentatively TRBD2 (7 bases). Trimming took 4 bases from V and 4 from J, leaving 18 bases between them. Germline V gives CDR1 GTSNPN, CDR2 SVGIG (reference sequence). The CDR3 extends over 15 amino acids. This chain's CDR3 is CAWNRGGRRADTQYF. The DNA for the CDR3 is TGTGCCTGGAATAGGGGGGGCCGTCGGGCAGATACGCAGTATTTT.

About this clonotype: One end of the junction is discordant with germline, which a read error may explain. The V gene is TRBV20-1, the J gene TRBJ2-1; the D gene is possibly TRBD1 (6 bases). Germline values: CDR1 DFQATT, CDR2 SNEGSKA (reference sequence). The CDR3 has 14 residues. CDR3 coding DNA: TGCAGTCCTAGCCCGGGACAAGCTTACAATGAGCAGTTCTTC. Residues: CSPSPGQAYNEQFF.

Many counts were recorded for this clonotype. The chain is built from TRBV4-2 and TRBJ1-1; tentative D call: TRBD1 (5 bases). Trimming pared 1 base from V and 2 bases from J, leaving 8 bases between. CDR3 length equals 14 residues. In germline, CDR1 is LGHNA, CDR2 YNFKEQ. CDR3 sequence reads: CASSQVGANTEAFF. CDR3 in DNA: TGTGCCAGCAGCCAAGTTGGGGCTAACACTGAAGCTTTCTTT.

Notes on this clonotype: One base away lies a much larger clone, so this may be a sequencing read error. The chain links TRBV20-1 to TRBJ2-1, with D perhaps TRBD1 or TRBD2 (6 bases each). The CDR3 runs 13 residues. CDR1 DFQATT and CDR2 SNEGSKA come from the germline V gene (reference sequence). Trimming removed 5 bases from V and 9 bases from J, with 17 bases in between. The CDR3 is CSAPRRGLGEQFF. CDR3 nucleotides: TGCAGTGCTCCTAGACGGGGGCTGGGTGAGCAGTTCTTC.

This chain links TRBV7-9 with TRBJ1-1; D remains ambiguous. Germline CDR1 is SEHNR and CDR2 is FQNEAQ (reference sequence). The CDR3 has 14 amino acids. V was clipped by 5 bases and J by 5 bases, with 15 bases between them. Here the CDR3 DNA reads TGTGCCAGCAGCGCCCAGGCGGGGAGGACTGAAGCTTTCTTT. Amino acids: CASSAQAGRTEAFF.

This clonotype has just a few counts. The chain couples TRBV24-1 to TRBJ2-1, with D possibly TRBD1 on 6 matching bases. V was pared by 5 bases and J by 4 bases, with 11 bases between. Germline loops: CDR1 KGHDR, CDR2 SFDVKD. This CDR3 spans 14 amino acids. CDR3 protein: CATSAGQKYNEQFF. CDR3 bases: TGTGCCACCAGTGCCGGACAGAAGTACAATGAGCAGTTCTTC.

The sample holds many counts of this clonotype. This chain connects TRBV7-2 to TRBJ1-5, with D perhaps matching TRBD1 (6 bases). Trimming pared 4 bases from V and 5 bases from J, leaving 15 bases between. CDR3 length equals 15 residues. Germline CDR1 and CDR2: SGHTA and FQGNSA. The CDR3 coding sequence is TGTGCCAGCAGCTCCGGGGGCGGCGATTATCAGCCCCAGCATTTT. This gives the protein CASSSGGGDYQPQHF.

At least ten counts were recorded for this clonotype. This sequence joins TRBV6-1 and TRBJ1-2, with a possible D match to TRBD1 (6 bases). CDR1 and CDR2 from the germline V gene are MNHNS and SASEGT. The CDR3 length is 12 residues. V shed 9 bases and J shed 8 bases, with 16 bases lying between them. CDR3 nucleotides: TGTGCCAGAGCCCAGACAGGTTACGGCTACACCTTC. Amino acid sequence: CARAQTGYGYTF.

This clonotype was counted only a few times. A read error is possible here, since a much larger clone lies one base away. This chain links TRBV30 with TRBJ2-1; TRBD1 might be the D (6 bases). The CDR3 has 15 amino acids. Germline V gene sequence: CDR1 GTSNPN, CDR2 SVGIG (reference sequence). DNA of the CDR3: TGTGCCTGGAGTTCGGACAGTTTCTCCTACGATGAGCAGTTCTTC. Its translation: CAWSSDSFSYDEQFF.

About this clonotype itself: A much larger clone differs by one base, so this may be a read error. The chain couples TRBV19 to TRBJ2-1; 8 bases are shared with TRBD1. J was trimmed by 2 bases and V by 1 base; bases with no gene match: 4. The germline V gene encodes CDR1 LNHDA and CDR2 SQIVND (reference sequence). This CDR3 region has 16 residues. The CDR3 sequence: CASSIGTGSPYNEQFF. CDR3 bases: TGTGCCAGTAGTATAGGGACAGGGAGCCCCTACAATGAGCAGTTCTTC. The full variable domain, completed using reference TRBV19 and TRBJ2-1, is DGGITQSPKYLFRKEGQNVTLSCEQNLNHDAMYWYRQDPGQGLRLIYYSQIVNDFQKGDIAEGYSVSREKKESFPLTVTSAQKNPTAFYLCASSIGTGSPYNEQFFGPGTRLTVL.

This clonotype showed up many times. The chain carries TRBV2 and TRBJ2-3; tentative D call: TRBD2 (6 bases). CDR1 and CDR2 (germline): SNHLY, FYNNEI. The CDR3 covers 15 residues. With 2 bases removed from V and 5 bases from J, the gap between germline ends came to 14 bases. This CDR3 is CASSETGVGGDTQYF. Here the CDR3 DNA reads TGTGCCAGCAGTGAAACGGGGGTCGGCGGAGATACGCAGTATTTT.

Remarks on this clonotype: A much larger clone lies a single base off, so this may be a read error. The gene calls are TRBV6-1 and TRBJ2-2; the D call may be TRBD1 or TRBD2 (5 bases each). CDR3 length: 14 residues. Germline CDR1 reads MNHNS; CDR2 reads SASEGT. CDR3 DNA: TGTGCCAGCAGGGACACCGCGTACACCGGGGAGCCGTTTTTT. It codes for CASRDTAYTGEPFF.

The CDR3 coding sequence is TGTGCCTGGAGCGCCGACAGGAACACTGAAGCTTTCTTT. Translating it yields CAWSADRNTEAFF. The rearrangement uses TRBV30 and TRBJ1-1; D possibly corresponds to TRBD1 (5 bases). V was clipped by 3 bases and J by 1 base, with 9 bases between them. This CDR3 comprises 13 residues. Germline V CDR1 and CDR2: GTSNPN, SVGIG (reference sequence).